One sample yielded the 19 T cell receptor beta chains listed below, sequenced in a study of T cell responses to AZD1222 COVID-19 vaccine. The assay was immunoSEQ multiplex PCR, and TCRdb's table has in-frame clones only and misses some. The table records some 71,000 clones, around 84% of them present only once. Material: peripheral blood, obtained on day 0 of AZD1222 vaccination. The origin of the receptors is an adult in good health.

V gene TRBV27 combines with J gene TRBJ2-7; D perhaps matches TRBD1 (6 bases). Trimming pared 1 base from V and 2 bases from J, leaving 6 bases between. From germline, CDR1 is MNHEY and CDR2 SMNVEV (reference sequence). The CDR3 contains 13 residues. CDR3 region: CASSLWGPYEQYF. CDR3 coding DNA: TGTGCCAGCAGTTTATGGGGGCCCTACGAGCAGTACTTC.

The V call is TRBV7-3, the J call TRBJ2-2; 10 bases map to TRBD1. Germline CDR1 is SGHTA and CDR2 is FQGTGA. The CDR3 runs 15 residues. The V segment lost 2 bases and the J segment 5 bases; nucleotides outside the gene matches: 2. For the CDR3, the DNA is TGTGCCAGCAGCTTAGGGACAGGGGCAACCGGGGAGCTGTTTTTT. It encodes CASSLGTGATGELFF.

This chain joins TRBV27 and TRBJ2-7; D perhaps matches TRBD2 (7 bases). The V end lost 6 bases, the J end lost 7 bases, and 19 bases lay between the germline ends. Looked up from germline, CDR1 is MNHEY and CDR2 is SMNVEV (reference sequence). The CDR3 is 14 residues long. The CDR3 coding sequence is TGTGCCAGCAGGAACGGGGGGCTCAAGGGAGAGCAGTACTTC. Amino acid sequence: CASRNGGLKGEQYF.

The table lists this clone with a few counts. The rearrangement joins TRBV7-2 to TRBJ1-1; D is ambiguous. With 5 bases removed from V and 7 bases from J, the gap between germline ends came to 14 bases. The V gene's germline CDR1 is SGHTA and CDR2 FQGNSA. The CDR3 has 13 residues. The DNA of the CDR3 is TGTGCCAGCAGCGAACCCGGCGGGAATGAAGCTTTCTTT. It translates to CASSEPGGNEAFF. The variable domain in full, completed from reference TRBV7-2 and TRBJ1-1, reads GAGVSQSPSNKVTEKGKDVELRCDPISGHTALYWYRQSLGQGLEFLIYFQGNSAPDKSGLPSDRFSAERTGGSVSTLTIQRTQQEDSAVYLCASSEPGGNEAFFGQGTRLTVV.

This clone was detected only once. The CDR3 protein is CSASLETRPWQPQHF. The CDR3 region has the DNA TGCAGTGCTAGTCTCGAGACGCGGCCTTGGCAGCCCCAGCATTTT. The rearrangement joins TRBV20-1 to TRBJ1-5; no firm D call. Deletions cut 3 bases from V and 7 bases from J, with 19 bases between. Germline V gene data show CDR1 as DFQATT and CDR2 as SNEGSKA (reference sequence). CDR3 length: 15 residues.

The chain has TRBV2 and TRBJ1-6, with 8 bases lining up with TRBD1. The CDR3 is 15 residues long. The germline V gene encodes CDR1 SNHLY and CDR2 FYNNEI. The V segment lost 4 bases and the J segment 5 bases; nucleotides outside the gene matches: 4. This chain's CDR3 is CASSGRQGNNSPLHF. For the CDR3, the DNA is TGTGCCAGCAGTGGTAGACAGGGGAATAATTCACCCCTCCACTTT.

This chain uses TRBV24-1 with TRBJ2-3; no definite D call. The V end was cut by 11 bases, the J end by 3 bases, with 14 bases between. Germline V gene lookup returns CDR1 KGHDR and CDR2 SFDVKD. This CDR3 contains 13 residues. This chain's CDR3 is CAITEKGTDTQYF. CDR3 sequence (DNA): TGTGCCATCACAGAGAAGGGAACAGATACGCAGTATTTT.

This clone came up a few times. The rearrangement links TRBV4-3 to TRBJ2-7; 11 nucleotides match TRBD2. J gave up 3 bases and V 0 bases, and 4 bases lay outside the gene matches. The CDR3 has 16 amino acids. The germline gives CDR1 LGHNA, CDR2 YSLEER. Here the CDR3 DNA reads TGCGCCAGCAGCCAAGATTCAACTAGCGGGAGCTACGAGCAGTACTTC. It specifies CASSQDSTSGSYEQYF.

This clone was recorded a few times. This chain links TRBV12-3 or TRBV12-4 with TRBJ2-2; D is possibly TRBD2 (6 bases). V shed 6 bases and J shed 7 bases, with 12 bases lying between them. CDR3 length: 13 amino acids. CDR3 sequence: CASREGQVGELFF. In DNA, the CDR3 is TGTGCCAGCAGGGAGGGCCAGGTCGGGGAGCTGTTTTTT.

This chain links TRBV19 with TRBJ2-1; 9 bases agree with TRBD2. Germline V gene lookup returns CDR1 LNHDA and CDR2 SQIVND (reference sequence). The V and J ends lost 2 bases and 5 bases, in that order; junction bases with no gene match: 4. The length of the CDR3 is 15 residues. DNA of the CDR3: TGTGCCAGTAGTATAAGGCTAGCGGGGAACAATGAGCAGTTCTTC. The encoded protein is CASSIRLAGNNEQFF.

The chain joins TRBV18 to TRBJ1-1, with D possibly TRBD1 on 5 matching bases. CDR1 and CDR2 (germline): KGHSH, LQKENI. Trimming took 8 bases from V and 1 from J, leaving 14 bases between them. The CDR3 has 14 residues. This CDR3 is CASAGNAWNTEAFF. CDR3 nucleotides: TGTGCCAGCGCAGGGAACGCTTGGAACACTGAAGCTTTCTTT.

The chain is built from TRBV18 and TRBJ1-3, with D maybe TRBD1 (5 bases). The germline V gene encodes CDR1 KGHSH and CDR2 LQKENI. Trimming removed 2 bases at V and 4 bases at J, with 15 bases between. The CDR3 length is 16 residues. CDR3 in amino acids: CASSPSEGAAGNTIYF. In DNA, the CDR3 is TGTGCCAGCTCACCATCAGAAGGGGCCGCCGGAAACACCATATATTTT.

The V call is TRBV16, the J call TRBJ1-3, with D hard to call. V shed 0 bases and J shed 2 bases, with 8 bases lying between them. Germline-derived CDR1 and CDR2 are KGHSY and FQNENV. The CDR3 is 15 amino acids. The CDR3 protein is CASSQSAGAGNTIYF. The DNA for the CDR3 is TGTGCCAGCAGCCAATCTGCAGGAGCTGGAAACACCATATATTTT.

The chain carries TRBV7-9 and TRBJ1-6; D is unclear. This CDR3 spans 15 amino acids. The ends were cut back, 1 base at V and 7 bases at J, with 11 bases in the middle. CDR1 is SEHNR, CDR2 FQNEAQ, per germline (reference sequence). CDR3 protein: CASSLVQGPNSPLHF. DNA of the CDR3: TGTGCCAGCAGCTTAGTTCAAGGGCCGAATTCACCCCTCCACTTT.

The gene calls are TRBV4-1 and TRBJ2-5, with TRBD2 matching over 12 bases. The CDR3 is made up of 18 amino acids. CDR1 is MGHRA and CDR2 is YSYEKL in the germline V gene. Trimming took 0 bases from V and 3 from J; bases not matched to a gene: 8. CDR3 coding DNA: TGCGCCAGCAGCCAAGATTCGTCGACTAGCGGGGGCGAAGAGACCCAGTACTTC. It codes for CASSQDSSTSGGEETQYF.

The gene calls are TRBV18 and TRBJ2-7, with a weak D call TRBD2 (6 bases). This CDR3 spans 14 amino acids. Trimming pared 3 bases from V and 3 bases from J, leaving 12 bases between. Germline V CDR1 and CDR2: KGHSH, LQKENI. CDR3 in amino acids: CASSPRRDHYEQYF. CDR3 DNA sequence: TGTGCCAGCTCACCTAGGAGGGACCACTACGAGCAGTACTTC.

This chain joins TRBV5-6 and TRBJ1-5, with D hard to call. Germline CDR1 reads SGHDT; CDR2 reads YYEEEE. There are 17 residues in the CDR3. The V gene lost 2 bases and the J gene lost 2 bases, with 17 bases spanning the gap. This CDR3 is CASSLRVWAGGNQPQHF. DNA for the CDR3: TGTGCCAGCAGCTTACGGGTTTGGGCGGGCGGCAATCAGCCCCAGCATTTT.

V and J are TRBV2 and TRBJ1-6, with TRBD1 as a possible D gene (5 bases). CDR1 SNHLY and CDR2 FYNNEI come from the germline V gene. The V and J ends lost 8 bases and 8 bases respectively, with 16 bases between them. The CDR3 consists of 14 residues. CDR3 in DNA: TGTGCCAGCCTGTCCTATCTAGGGGATTCACCCCTCCACTTT. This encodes CASLSYLGDSPLHF.

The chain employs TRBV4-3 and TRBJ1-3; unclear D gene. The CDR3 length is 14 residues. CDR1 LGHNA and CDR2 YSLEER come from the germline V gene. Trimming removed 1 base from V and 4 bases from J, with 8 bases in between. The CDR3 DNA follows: TGCGCCAGCAGCCAAGGGTTGGGAGGAAACACCATATATTTT. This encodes CASSQGLGGNTIYF.